These 8 T cell receptor beta chains came from one sample sequenced in a study of tumor-infiltrating lymphocytes in oesophageal squamous cell carcinoma. TCRdb ran MiXCR on the PCR reads and lists one entry per CDR3 protein. Of tens of thousands of distinct CDR3 sequences listed, around two fifths were seen once; the top ten hold 30% to 45%. The sequenced sample was esophageal tumor tissue. The origin of the receptors is a male donor with esophageal squamous cell carcinoma.

In this sample, this clonotype turned up many times. This chain joins TRBV27 and TRBJ2-3, with 7 bases fitting TRBD2. Germline V gives CDR1 MNHEY, CDR2 SMNVEV (reference sequence). Trimming took 9 bases from V and 2 from J; bases not matched to a gene: 14. The CDR3 loop spans 16 amino acids. The DNA of the CDR3 is TGTGCCAGTACCTCCGGGACTAAGCCCTCCACAGATACGCAGTATTTT. Its translation is CASTSGTKPSTDTQYF.

The table lists this clonotype with a few counts. The chain joins TRBV7-6 to TRBJ2-3; D possibly matches TRBD1 or TRBD2 (5 bases each). The DNA matches TRBJ2-5 better at its end, which makes the J call doubtful. The germline V gene has CDR1 SGHVS and CDR2 FNYEAQ. This CDR3 is 14 amino acids long. The DNA of the CDR3 is TGTGCCAGCAGCTTGTCCGGGACGTTAGAGACCCAGTACTTC. This codes for CASSLSGTLETQYF.

The J gene is TRBJ2-5, the V gene TRBV7-6; tentative D call: TRBD1 (5 bases). The J call may be mistaken, given a closer DNA end match to TRBJ2-7. There are 13 residues in the CDR3. CDR1 is SGHVS and CDR2 is FNYEAQ in the germline V gene. DNA for the CDR3: TGTGCCAGCAGCTTTGACAGTACCTACGAGCAGTACTTC. Translating gives CASSFDSTYEQYF.

This clonotype was counted at least ten times. A much larger clone sits a single nucleotide away, making a read error possible. This chain connects TRBV7-2 to TRBJ2-7; 7 bases are shared with TRBD1. The J segment lost 7 bases and the V segment lost 1 base, leaving 10 bases of the junction unmatched. Germline CDR1 SGHTA, CDR2 FQGNSA. The CDR3 length is 15 residues. The CDR3 sequence: CASSLGGQTYNEQYF. DNA of the CDR3: TGTGCCAGCAGCTTAGGGGGACAGACCTACAATGAGCAGTACTTC. Drawing the rest from reference TRBV7-2 and TRBJ2-7, the complete variable domain is GAGVSQSPSNKVTEKGKDVELRCDPISGHTALYWYRQSLGQGLEFLIYFQGNSAPDKSGLPSDRFSAERTGGSVSTLTIQRTQQEDSAVYLCASSLGGQTYNEQYFGPGTRLTVT.

This clonotype was recorded once. This chain connects TRBV5-6 to TRBJ2-5, with TRBD2 matching over 14 bases. The CDR3 extends over 16 amino acids. J was trimmed by 2 bases and V by 6 bases; bases with no gene match: 6. Germline loops: CDR1 SGHDT, CDR2 YYEEEE. CDR3 protein: CASTVRLAGGQETQYF. CDR3 nucleotide sequence: TGTGCCAGCACCGTTCGACTAGCGGGAGGGCAAGAGACCCAGTACTTC.

This clonotype showed up many times. V usage is TRBV28 and J usage is TRBJ1-2, with D perhaps matching TRBD1 (5 bases). This CDR3 has 14 amino acids. V lost 2 bases, J lost 3 bases, and 10 bases lay in between. Germline-derived CDR1 and CDR2 are MDHEN and SYDVKM. The CDR3 sequence: CASSLGTGDYGYTF. For the CDR3, the DNA is TGTGCCAGCAGTTTAGGGACCGGCGACTATGGCTACACCTTC.

Details on this clonotype: At one boundary the junction diverges from the germline segment, which might be a read error. This chain links TRBV7-2 with TRBJ2-4; the D is unclear. The length of the CDR3 is 13 residues. From germline, CDR1 is SGHTA and CDR2 FQGNSA. CDR3 sequence: CASSFVRTDTQNF. Written as DNA, the CDR3 is TGTGCCAGCAGCTTCGTGCGCACAGATACGCAGAACTTC.

This clonotype was found many times. The genes are TRBV6-1 and TRBJ1-2; D not certain. This CDR3 spans 14 amino acids. V lost 5 bases to trimming and J lost 2 bases, with 12 bases between them. Per the germline V gene, CDR1 is MNHNS and CDR2 is SASEGT. CDR3 loop: CASSIERLNYGYTF. The CDR3 DNA reads as TGTGCCAGCAGTATAGAAAGGCTAAACTATGGCTACACCTTC.